This note documents a single T cell receptor (beta chain) sequence. The data stem from a study of blood T cell repertoires in COVID-19. About the research overall: Samples of COVID-19 (acute and convalescent) were obtained from the United States, Italy and Spain. The analysed material was cDNA or gDNA that came from T cells, B-cell-depleted T cells, or PBMCs.

Looked up from germline, CDR1 is MGHRA and CDR2 is YSYEKL. The CDR3 loop spans 16 amino acids. V was pared by 0 bases and J by 0 bases, with 12 bases between. TCRdb's table, derived via immunoSEQ multiplex PCR, lists solely in-frame clones and lacks some. The sample records about 55,000 clones, about 91% being singletons. Those enrolled in Seattle joined during active infection and were followed longitudinally afterward. V usage is TRBV4-1 and J usage is TRBJ2-7; D gene uncertain. Sequencing used peripheral blood. The sequence was collected from a man aged 35 to 55 with COVID-19, enrolled during active disease. CDR3 coding DNA: TGCGCCAGCAGCCAAGAGATCCAAGCTCACTCCTACGAGCAGTACTTC. It is translated as CASSQEIQAHSYEQYF.